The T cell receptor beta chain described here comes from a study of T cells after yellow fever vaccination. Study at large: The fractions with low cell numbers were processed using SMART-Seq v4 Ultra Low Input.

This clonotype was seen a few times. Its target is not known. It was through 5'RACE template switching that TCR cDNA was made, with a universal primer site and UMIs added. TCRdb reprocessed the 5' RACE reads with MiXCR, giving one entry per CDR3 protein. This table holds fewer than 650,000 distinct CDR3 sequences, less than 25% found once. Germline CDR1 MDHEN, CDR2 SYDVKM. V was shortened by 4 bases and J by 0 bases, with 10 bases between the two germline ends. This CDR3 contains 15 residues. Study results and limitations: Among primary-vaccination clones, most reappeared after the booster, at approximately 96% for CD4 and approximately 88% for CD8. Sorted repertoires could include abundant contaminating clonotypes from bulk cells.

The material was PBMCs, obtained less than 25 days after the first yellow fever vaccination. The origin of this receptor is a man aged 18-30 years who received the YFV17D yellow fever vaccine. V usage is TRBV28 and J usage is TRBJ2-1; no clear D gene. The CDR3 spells CASSSELPSYNEQFF. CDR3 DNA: TGTGCCAGCAGTTCGGAATTACCCTCCTACAATGAGCAGTTCTTC. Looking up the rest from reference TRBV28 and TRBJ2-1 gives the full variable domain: DVKVTQSSRYLVKRTGEKVFLECVQDMDHENMFWYRQDPGLGLRLIYFSYDVKMKEKGDIPEGYSVSREKKERFSLILESASTNQTSMYLCASSSELPSYNEQFFGPGTRLTVL.